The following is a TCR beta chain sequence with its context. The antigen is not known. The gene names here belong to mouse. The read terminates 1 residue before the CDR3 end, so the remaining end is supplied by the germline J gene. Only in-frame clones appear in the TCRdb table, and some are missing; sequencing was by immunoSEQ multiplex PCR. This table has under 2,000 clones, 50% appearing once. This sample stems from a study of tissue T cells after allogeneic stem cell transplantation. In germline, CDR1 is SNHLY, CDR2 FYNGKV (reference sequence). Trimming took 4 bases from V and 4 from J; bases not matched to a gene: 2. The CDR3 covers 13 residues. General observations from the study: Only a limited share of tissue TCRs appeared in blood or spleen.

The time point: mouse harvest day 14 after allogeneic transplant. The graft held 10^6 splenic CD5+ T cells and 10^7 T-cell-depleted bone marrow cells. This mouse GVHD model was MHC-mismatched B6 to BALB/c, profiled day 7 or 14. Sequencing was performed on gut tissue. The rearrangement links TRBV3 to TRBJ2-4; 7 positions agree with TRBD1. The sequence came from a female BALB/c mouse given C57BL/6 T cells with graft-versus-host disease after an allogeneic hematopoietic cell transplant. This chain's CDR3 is CASSSGQKNTLYF. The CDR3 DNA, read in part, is TGTGCCAGCAGCTCGGGACAGAAAAACACCTTGTAC.